These 20 T cell receptor beta chains were sequenced from one sample in a study of spatial heterogeneity in lung cancer. Study-wide results and limits: Tumor mutation counts were tracked by expanded intratumoral alpha and beta TCR counts.

TCRdb re-analysed the 5' RACE reads in MiXCR, keeping a single row per CDR3 protein. The repertoire holds around 11,000 distinct CDR3 sequences, with under 9.5% as singletons. Time point denoted: sample taken at primary tumor resection. These receptors' antigens are unknown. The input for sequencing was lung tumor tissue, taken at surgery. These receptors came from a female donor with early-stage non-small cell lung cancer.

In regard to this clonotype: This beta chain is off target for a library built for alpha chains, so its abundance means little. This chain joins TRBV12-3 or TRBV12-4 and TRBJ1-5; TRBD1 matches 7 bases. The CDR3 runs to 16 residues. The ends lost 6 bases at V and 6 bases at J; junction bases unmatched: 14. The CDR3 DNA follows: TGTGCCAGCAGCGACTCCGACAGGGTGAAGGGTCAGCCCCAGCATTTT. It yields the protein CASSDSDRVKGQPQHF.

A note on this clonotype: Since it is a stray read in a library aimed at alpha chains, this beta chain has a size that is not meaningful. The chain has TRBV7-6 and TRBJ1-1; D may be TRBD1 (6 bases). The CDR3 extends over 13 amino acids. Per germline, CDR1 SGHVS and CDR2 FNYEAQ. The V gene lost 4 bases and the J gene lost 11 bases, with 17 bases spanning the gap. CDR3 region: CASSSRQDLSAFF. The CDR3 DNA reads TGTGCCAGCAGCTCCAGACAGGACCTGAGCGCTTTCTTT.

This clonotype was counted ten times or more. This beta chain is a stray sequence in a library constructed for alpha chains; its clone size is not meaningful. This sequence joins TRBV20-1 and TRBJ2-1, with 14 positions matching TRBD2. The CDR3 totals 14 residues. Trimming took 3 bases from V and 5 from J; bases not matched to a gene: 0. Germline V gene sequence: CDR1 DFQATT, CDR2 SNEGSKA (reference sequence). This CDR3 is CSARGLAGDNEQFF. CDR3 DNA: TGCAGTGCTAGGGGACTAGCGGGGGACAATGAGCAGTTCTTC.

Turning to this clonotype: The size of this beta chain means little, since it is a stray read in a library made for alpha chains. The rearrangement uses TRBV2 and TRBJ1-4, with 7 bases lining up with TRBD1. CDR1 and CDR2 (germline): SNHLY, FYNNEI. Trimming at V came to 0 bases and at J to 5 bases, leaving 6 bases not matched to a gene. This CDR3 spans 16 amino acids. CDR3 region: CASSEAGNRGNEKLFF. DNA of the CDR3: TGTGCCAGCAGTGAAGCCGGGAACAGGGGAAATGAAAAACTGTTTTTT.

This clonotype was seen many times. The library was designed around alpha chains, so this beta chain is a stray read whose abundance carries little weight. The chain uses TRBV7-2 and TRBJ1-3, with 8 bases that match TRBD1. Unmatched junction bases numbered 6, after V lost 3 bases and J lost 2 bases. Germline V gene data show CDR1 as SGHTA and CDR2 as FQGNSA. The CDR3 covers 16 residues. The CDR3 region has the DNA TGTGCCAGCAGCTTGTTTACAGGGGGAACTGGAAACACCATATATTTT. This translates into CASSLFTGGTGNTIYF. Together with reference TRBV7-2 and TRBJ1-3, the CDR3 gives the full variable domain: GAGVSQSPSNKVTEKGKDVELRCDPISGHTALYWYRQSLGQGLEFLIYFQGNSAPDKSGLPSDRFSAERTGGSVSTLTIQRTQQEDSAVYLCASSLFTGGTGNTIYFGEGSWLTVV.

In this sample, this clonotype is medium-sized. This beta chain is a stray sequence in a library constructed for alpha chains; its clone size is not meaningful. CDR3 in amino acids: CASSLRDGNQPQHF. Written as DNA, the CDR3 is TGTGCCAGCAGCCTCCGGGACGGTAATCAGCCCCAGCATTTT. This chain links TRBV7-2 with TRBJ1-5, with TRBD1 as a possible D gene (5 bases). The V end lost 5 bases, the J end lost 4 bases, and 12 bases lay between the germline ends. The germline CDR1 and CDR2 sequences are SGHTA and FQGNSA. The CDR3 has 14 amino acids.

This clonotype has ten or more counts. Being off target in a library aimed at alpha chains, this beta chain has a size of little meaning. V usage is TRBV5-1 and J usage is TRBJ2-5; no clear D. The CDR3 is made up of 12 amino acids. V dropped 4 bases and J dropped 2 bases, with 6 bases sitting between them. Germline V gene sequence: CDR1 SGHRS, CDR2 YFSETQ. In DNA form, the CDR3 reads TGCGCCAGCAGCGAGGAGCAAGAGACCCAGTACTTC. Translation: CASSEEQETQYF.

Comments on this clonotype: Possible read error: a much larger clone is one base away. Since the library was made to target alpha chains, this beta chain is a stray read and its abundance is not meaningful. The chain combines TRBV5-1 with TRBJ1-6, with D possibly being TRBD1 (5 bases). Germline-derived CDR1 and CDR2 are SGHRS and YFSETQ. The CDR3 extends over 13 amino acids. The CDR3 sequence: CAPEGREGSPLHF. The CDR3 DNA is TGCGCTCCCGAGGGCAGGGAGGGATCACCCCTCCACTTT.

This clonotype was found many times. In a library made to pick up alpha chains, this beta chain is a stray read with a size that means little. The V gene is TRBV6-2 or TRBV6-3, the J gene TRBJ2-1; 10 bases align to TRBD2. The CDR3 is made up of 18 amino acids. Germline CDR1 and CDR2: MNHEY and SVGEGT. V shed 0 bases, J shed 4 bases, and the junction held 9 bases outside the gene matches. The CDR3 reads CASSYSAGLAGEYNEQFF. CDR3 nucleotide sequence: TGTGCCAGCAGTTACTCGGCCGGGCTAGCGGGGGAGTACAATGAGCAGTTCTTC.

This clonotype is medium-sized in the sample. In a library made to pick up alpha chains, this beta chain is a stray read with a size that means little. The chain carries TRBV28 and TRBJ2-4, with 7 bases aligning to TRBD1. The CDR3 has 15 amino acids. V was pared by 4 bases and J by 6 bases, with 9 bases of the junction left unmatched. Germline values: CDR1 MDHEN, CDR2 SYDVKM. The CDR3 protein is CASSSARQGRNIQYF. The CDR3 DNA follows: TGTGCCAGCAGTTCGGCGCGACAGGGTAGAAACATTCAGTACTTC.

This clonotype has a count of ten or more. For a library built for alpha chains, this beta chain is a stray read; little rests on its size. The chain uses TRBV7-3 and TRBJ2-3; a possible D gene is TRBD2 (5 bases). CDR1 and CDR2 (germline): SGHTA, FQGTGA. This CDR3 has 15 amino acids. Trimming left V 2 bases short and J 2 bases short, with 11 bases between. The CDR3 DNA is TGTGCCAGCAGCTTAGGACTCTCCCACACAGATACGCAGTATTTT. Translating gives CASSLGLSHTDTQYF.

This clonotype was seen ten or more times. The library was prepared for alpha chains; this beta chain is a stray read, so its frequency means little. This chain connects TRBV4-1 to TRBJ2-7; 8 bases fit TRBD1. V shed 4 bases and J 3 bases; nucleotides not matched to a gene: 5. Germline CDR1 MGHRA, CDR2 YSYEKL. The CDR3 totals 14 residues. The chain's CDR3 is CASSRGQGDYEQYF. In DNA form, the CDR3 reads TGCGCCAGCAGCCGAGGACAGGGCGACTACGAGCAGTACTTC.

This clonotype was detected ten times or more. The library was prepared for alpha chains; this beta chain is a stray read, so its frequency means little. The chain couples TRBV12-3 or TRBV12-4 to TRBJ2-3; 13 bases are shared with TRBD2. The CDR3 length is 18 residues. With 7 bases clipped from V and 0 bases from J, the junction kept 10 bases outside the gene matches. This CDR3 reads CASTRTSGGTISTDTQYF. Here the CDR3 DNA reads TGTGCCAGCACCCGGACTAGCGGGGGCACGATAAGCACAGATACGCAGTATTTT.

This clonotype was observed at least ten times. This beta chain is a stray sequence in a library constructed for alpha chains; its clone size is not meaningful. The chain carries TRBV20-1 and TRBJ2-2; D not resolved. Germline CDR1 reads DFQATT; CDR2 reads SNEGSKA (reference sequence). The CDR3 covers 14 residues. The V end lost 6 bases, the J end lost 0 bases, and 11 bases lay between the germline ends. CDR3 bases: TGCAGTGCCCTAGGGTTCGCGAACACCGGGGAGCTGTTTTTT. This encodes CSALGFANTGELFF.

The sample holds many counts of this clonotype. The library was prepared for alpha chains; this beta chain is a stray read, so its frequency means little. The chain is built from TRBV6-5 and TRBJ2-2; TRBD2 matches at 9 bases. Per the germline V gene, CDR1 is MNHEY and CDR2 is SVGAGI. This CDR3 region has 17 residues. The V and J ends lost 6 bases and 4 bases, in that order; junction bases with no gene match: 12. The CDR3 bases are TGTGCCAGCAGCCCACAAAGCGGGGGGTTTCCCACCGGGGAGCTGTTTTTT. This encodes CASSPQSGGFPTGELFF.

By its share, this clonotype is large. Within a library made for alpha chains, this beta chain is off target, and its count is uninformative. V is TRBV7-8 and J is TRBJ2-5, with D hard to call. The CDR3 sequence is 14 residues long. The ends were cut back, 1 base at V and 2 bases at J, with 8 bases in the middle. The germline CDR1 and CDR2 sequences are SGHVS and FQNEAQ. The CDR3 nucleotides read TGTGCCAGCAGCTTAGAAGCACATCAAGAGACCCAGTACTTC. Amino acids: CASSLEAHQETQYF.

This clonotype was counted many times. This beta chain appears as a stray read in a library generated for alpha chains; its size is not informative. This rearrangement joins TRBV7-2 to TRBJ1-4; 8 positions agree with TRBD1. Germline V lookup: CDR1 SGHTA, CDR2 FQGNSA. With 5 bases clipped from V and 8 bases from J, the junction kept 10 bases outside the gene matches. The CDR3 contains 15 residues. In DNA form, the CDR3 reads TGTGCCAGCAGCCGAGCCTCCGACAGGGGCGAAAAACTGTTTTTT. Translating it yields CASSRASDRGEKLFF.

This clonotype was recorded many times. The library was designed around alpha chains, so this beta chain is a stray read whose abundance carries little weight. The chain has TRBV15 and TRBJ1-3, with D uncertain. The CDR3 sequence is 15 residues long. V was clipped by 5 bases and J by 0 bases, with 11 bases between them. Germline V gives CDR1 LNHNV, CDR2 YYDKDF (reference sequence). The CDR3 here is CATSVGFSSGNTIYF. CDR3 nucleotide sequence: TGTGCCACCAGCGTTGGGTTCTCCTCTGGAAACACCATATATTTT.

This clonotype has ten or more counts. This beta chain turned up in a library designed for alpha chains; as an off-target read, its abundance says little. This rearrangement joins TRBV30 to TRBJ1-2; maybe TRBD1 (5 bases). V lost 2 bases, J lost 4 bases, and 20 bases lay in between. Germline CDR1 reads GTSNPN; CDR2 reads SVGIG (reference sequence). CDR3 length: 16 residues. The CDR3 coding sequence is TGTGCCTGGAGTCTATCGGGGGGAACTGGGGGCTATGGCTACACCTTC. This sequence encodes CAWSLSGGTGGYGYTF.

Many counts were recorded for this clonotype. In a library made to pick up alpha chains, this beta chain is a stray read with a size that means little. DNA for the CDR3: TGTGCCAGCAGCCTCATCGACAAGGGGGGCATCCACTTT. Residues: CASSLIDKGGIHF. This chain connects TRBV3-1 to TRBJ1-6; D might be TRBD1 (6 bases). The ends were cut back, 4 bases at V and 17 bases at J, with 18 bases in the middle. CDR1 is LGHDT and CDR2 is YNNKEL in the germline V gene (reference sequence). The CDR3 totals 13 residues. Drawing the rest from reference TRBV3-1 and TRBJ1-6, the complete variable domain is DTAVSQTPKYLVTQMGNDKSIKCEQNLGHDTMYWYKQDSKKFLKIMFSYNNKELIINETVPNRFSPKSPDKAHLNLHINSLELGDSAVYFCASSLIDKGGIHFGNGTRLTVT.